The source of this TCR beta chain is a study of blood T cell repertoires in COVID-19. Study-level information: The samples span acute and convalescent COVID-19 from the United States, Italy and Spain.

A single count supports this clone. Generated by immunoSEQ multiplex PCR, the TCRdb table keeps only in-frame clones and is missing some. The data contain about 50,000 clones, 65% to 90% of them singletons. This CDR3 spans 16 amino acids. V lost 0 bases to trimming and J lost 0 bases, with 7 bases between them. Germline assignment: CDR1 SGHRS and CDR2 YFSETQ. This chain uses TRBV5-1 with TRBJ2-6; D uncertain. The sample was peripheral blood. The receptor was isolated from a woman older than 75 with COVID-19, enrolled during active disease. CDR3 sequence reads: CASSLGQVSGANVLTF. In DNA, the CDR3 is TGCGCCAGCAGCTTGGGTCAGGTCTCTGGGGCCAACGTCCTGACTTTC.